This entry lists 11 T cell receptor beta chains sequenced from one sample in a study of shared clonotypes between healthy human individuals. The assay was immunoSEQ multiplex PCR, and TCRdb's table has in-frame clones only and misses some. The sample holds approximately 500,000 clones, about 79% seen once. The sequencing input was PBMCs. The receptor set was obtained from a woman aged 40 to 50 in good health. Some clones in this sample may be carry-over from other donors' samples.

This sequence joins TRBV11-2 and TRBJ2-1; 7 bases map to TRBD2. The CDR3 extends over 15 amino acids. The germline V gene encodes CDR1 SGHAT and CDR2 FQNNGV. V dropped 5 bases and J dropped 4; count of bases not matched to a gene: 8. DNA for the CDR3: TGTGCCAGCAGCCGAGCGGGATTGGGATACAATGAGCAGTTCTTC. It encodes CASSRAGLGYNEQFF. Together with reference TRBV11-2 and TRBJ2-1, the CDR3 gives the full variable domain: EAGVAQSPRYKIIEKRQSVAFWCNPISGHATLYWYQQILGQGPKLLIQFQNNGVVDDSQLPKDRFSAERLKGVDSTLKIQPAKLEDSAVYLCASSRAGLGYNEQFFGPGTRLTVL.

The rearrangement joins TRBV7-2 to TRBJ1-1; D unresolved. Per germline, CDR1 SGHTA and CDR2 FQGNSA. V shed 2 bases and J shed 8 bases, with 18 bases lying between them. The CDR3 runs 15 residues. The CDR3 here is CASSLYGGRPREAFF. CDR3 nucleotides: TGTGCCAGCAGCTTATACGGTGGCAGACCCCGGGAAGCTTTCTTT. Variable domain in full (rest from reference TRBV7-2 and TRBJ1-1): GAGVSQSPSNKVTEKGKDVELRCDPISGHTALYWYRQSLGQGLEFLIYFQGNSAPDKSGLPSDRFSAERTGGSVSTLTIQRTQQEDSAVYLCASSLYGGRPREAFFGQGTRLTVV.

This chain uses TRBV10-2 with TRBJ2-2; no reliable D call. This CDR3 comprises 11 residues. CDR1 is WSHSY and CDR2 is SAAADI in the germline V gene. With 3 bases removed from V and 4 bases from J, the gap between germline ends came to 0 bases. DNA for the CDR3: TGCGCCAGCAGTGACACCGGGGAGCTGTTTTTT. Encoded protein: CASSDTGELFF.

This clone occurred a few times. The CDR3 DNA follows: TGTGCCAGTAGCCCGTCCGGGGTAGATAGCAATCAGCCCCAGCATTTT. Its translation is CASSPSGVDSNQPQHF. The chain is built from TRBV19 and TRBJ1-5; no clear D. V was trimmed by 6 bases and J by 0 bases, leaving 15 bases between them. The CDR3 consists of 16 residues. Per the germline V gene, CDR1 is LNHDA and CDR2 is SQIVND (reference sequence).

Worth noting for this clone: The same CDR3 is also encoded by other DNA sequences in this sample. The V call is TRBV6-5, the J call TRBJ2-7, with D perhaps matching TRBD1 (7 bases). The CDR3 extends over 15 amino acids. The germline V gene has CDR1 MNHEY and CDR2 SVGAGI. Trimming removed 0 bases from V and 4 bases from J, with 13 bases in between. The CDR3 loop reads CASSYSRQGGYEQYF. CDR3 sequence (DNA): TGTGCCAGCAGTTACTCGAGGCAGGGGGGATACGAGCAGTACTTC.

The V gene is TRBV4-1, the J gene TRBJ2-2; tentatively, D is TRBD1 (6 bases). The CDR3 totals 15 residues. Deletions cut 2 bases from V and 5 bases from J, with 12 bases between. Per the germline V gene, CDR1 is MGHRA and CDR2 is YSYEKL. Written as DNA, the CDR3 is TGCGCCAGCAGCCAAACGAACAGGGATACCGGGGAGCTGTTTTTT. It yields the protein CASSQTNRDTGELFF.

The CDR3 reads CASSGLGGASAQYF. As DNA, the CDR3 is TGTGCCAGCAGCGGGCTTGGAGGGGCTAGCGCGCAGTATTTT. The J gene is TRBJ2-3, the V gene TRBV5-4; D possibly corresponds to TRBD2 (6 bases). The CDR3 extends over 14 amino acids. CDR1 is SGHNT, CDR2 YYREEE, per germline (reference sequence). V lost 4 bases, J lost 10 bases, and 19 bases lay in between.

This chain joins TRBV7-9 and TRBJ1-2, with D unresolved. Looked up from germline, CDR1 is SEHNR and CDR2 is FQNEAQ (reference sequence). Trimming took 0 bases from V and 4 from J, leaving 15 bases between them. The CDR3 sequence is 16 residues long. The CDR3: CASSLAGARLIYGYTF. As DNA, the CDR3 is TGTGCCAGCAGCTTAGCGGGAGCTCGCCTGATCTATGGCTACACCTTC. Using reference TRBV7-9 and TRBJ1-2 for the parts outside the CDR3, the full variable domain is DTGVSQNPRHKITKRGQNVTFRCDPISEHNRLYWYRQTLGQGPEFLTYFQNEAQLEKSRLLSDRFSAERPKGSFSTLEIQRTEQGDSAMYLCASSLAGARLIYGYTFGSGTRLTVV.

Regarding this clone: Additional DNA sequences in this sample encode the identical CDR3. The V and J genes are TRBV5-4 and TRBJ2-1, with 9 bases lining up with TRBD2. The germline V gene has CDR1 SGHNT and CDR2 YYREEE (reference sequence). The CDR3 is 17 residues long. V lost 0 bases, J lost 2 bases, and 6 bases stayed unmatched. In DNA form, the CDR3 reads TGTGCCAGCAGCTTGGGGGGACTAGCTGGCCCCTACAATGAGCAGTTCTTC. This encodes CASSLGGLAGPYNEQFF.

In this sample, this clone turned up a few times. The chain uses TRBV13 and TRBJ2-1; D not certain. CDR1 and CDR2 (germline): PRHDT, FYEKMQ (reference sequence). V dropped 1 base and J dropped 0 bases, with 13 bases sitting between them. CDR3 length equals 17 residues. In nucleotides, the CDR3 is TGTGCCAGCAGCTTAGTAGGTAGCATGAGCTCCTACAATGAGCAGTTCTTC. It specifies CASSLVGSMSSYNEQFF.

The V call is TRBV2, the J call TRBJ1-4; a weak D match, TRBD1 (6 bases). The CDR3 covers 13 residues. Trimming stripped 7 bases from V and 3 bases from J, with 9 bases between. The germline CDR1 and CDR2 sequences are SNHLY and FYNNEI. DNA of the CDR3: TGTGCCAGCAACAGGGCCGCTAATGAAAAACTGTTTTTT. As protein: CASNRAANEKLFF.